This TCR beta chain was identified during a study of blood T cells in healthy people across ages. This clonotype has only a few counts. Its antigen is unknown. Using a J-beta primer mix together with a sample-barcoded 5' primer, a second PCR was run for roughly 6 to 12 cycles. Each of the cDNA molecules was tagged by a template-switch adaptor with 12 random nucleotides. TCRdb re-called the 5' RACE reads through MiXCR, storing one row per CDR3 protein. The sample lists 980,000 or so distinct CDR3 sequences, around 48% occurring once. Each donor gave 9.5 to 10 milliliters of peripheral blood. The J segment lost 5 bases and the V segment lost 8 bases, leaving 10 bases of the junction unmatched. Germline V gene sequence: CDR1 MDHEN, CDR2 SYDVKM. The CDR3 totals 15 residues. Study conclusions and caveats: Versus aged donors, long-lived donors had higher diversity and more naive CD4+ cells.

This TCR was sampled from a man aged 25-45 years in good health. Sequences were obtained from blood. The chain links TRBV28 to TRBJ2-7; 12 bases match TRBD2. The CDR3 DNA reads TGTGCCAGCCGGTCGCCTAGCGGGGGGGCCCACGAGCAGTACTTC. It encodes CASRSPSGGAHEQYF.